Shown below are 17 T cell receptor beta chains from a single sample sequenced in a study of patients and donors after allogeneic stem cell transplantation. TCRdb independently ran MiXCR on the RT-PCR reads; one entry per CDR3 protein. This sample carries roughly 250,000 distinct CDR3 sequences, approximately 14% of them seen once, and the ten largest clones take 11%. Input material: blood, either unsorted or a sorted T cell fraction (not recorded which). The receptor set was obtained from a human donor who was either an allogeneic HSCT recipient or a stem cell or donor lymphocyte infusion donor (not recorded which). It is not recorded whose cells these are; they may come from a transplant donor.

The rearrangement uses TRBV7-2 and TRBJ1-1, with no clear D. Trimming took off 1 base at V and 4 bases at J, with 16 bases between the two ends. The germline V gene encodes CDR1 SGHTA and CDR2 FQGNSA. This CDR3 contains 16 residues. The CDR3, as DNA: TGTGCCAGCAGCTTAGACTCCTCCGCGATGTCCACTGAAGCTTTCTTT. Translation: CASSLDSSAMSTEAFF. Filled out from reference TRBV7-2 and TRBJ1-1, the complete variable domain reads GAGVSQSPSNKVTEKGKDVELRCDPISGHTALYWYRQSLGQGLEFLIYFQGNSAPDKSGLPSDRFSAERTGGSVSTLTIQRTQQEDSAVYLCASSLDSSAMSTEAFFGQGTRLTVV.

This clonotype has at least ten counts. The rearrangement joins TRBV20-1 to TRBJ1-1, with unresolved D. Germline-derived CDR1 and CDR2 are DFQATT and SNEGSKA (reference sequence). The CDR3 consists of 13 residues. Trimming pared 3 bases from V and 3 bases from J, leaving 11 bases between. The CDR3 loop is CSASPGLDTEAFF. Written as DNA, the CDR3 is TGCAGTGCTAGCCCAGGACTGGACACTGAAGCTTTCTTT.

This clonotype has just a few counts. This chain links TRBV12-3 or TRBV12-4 with TRBJ1-5, with unresolved D. This CDR3 region has 16 residues. The germline V and J ends were trimmed by 1 base and 2 bases, with 12 bases remaining between them. The CDR3 DNA reads TGTGCCAGCAGTTTAGTGAGGTGGCAGGGCAATCAGCCCCAGCATTTT. Translation gives CASSLVRWQGNQPQHF.

This clonotype was seen only a few times. The genes are TRBV19 and TRBJ2-7, with D possibly TRBD2 on 6 matching bases. The CDR3 is 14 amino acids. Trimming took 2 bases from V and 4 from J, leaving 12 bases between them. In germline, CDR1 is LNHDA, CDR2 SQIVND (reference sequence). CDR3 coding DNA: TGTGCCAGTAGTATAATCGCAGGGACTTACGAGCAGTACTTC. This codes for CASSIIAGTYEQYF.

Many counts were recorded for this clonotype. V usage is TRBV19 and J usage is TRBJ1-4; no firm D call. Trimming cost V 5 bases and J 8 bases, with 15 bases left between them. The CDR3 is 14 amino acids. From germline, CDR1 is LNHDA and CDR2 SQIVND (reference sequence). The CDR3: CASSVQGPGEKLFF. The DNA of the CDR3 is TGTGCCAGTAGTGTTCAAGGACCGGGGGAAAAACTGTTTTTT.

This clonotype was counted a few times. The V and J genes are TRBV18 and TRBJ1-3; 9 bases align to TRBD1. The germline V gene encodes CDR1 KGHSH and CDR2 LQKENI. V lost 2 bases, J lost 0 bases, and 2 bases stayed unmatched. The CDR3 runs 16 residues. This CDR3 is CASSPGTGSSGNTIYF. The DNA of the CDR3 is TGTGCCAGCTCACCAGGGACAGGGAGCTCTGGAAACACCATATATTTT. Variable domain in full (rest from reference TRBV18 and TRBJ1-3): NAGVMQNPRHLVRRRGQEARLRCSPMKGHSHVYWYRQLPEEGLKFMVYLQKENIIDESGMPKERFSAEFPKEGPSILRIQQVVRGDSAAYFCASSPGTGSSGNTIYFGEGSWLTVV.

This clonotype has a handful of counts. This rearrangement joins TRBV11-3 to TRBJ2-1, with TRBD1 as a possible D gene (6 bases). The CDR3 has 14 amino acids. The germline V gene encodes CDR1 SGHNT and CDR2 YENEEA. Trimming took 1 base from V and 9 from J, leaving 13 bases between them. The CDR3 coding sequence is TGTGCCAGCAGCTTAGCTTGGGGGCGCGGTGAGCAGTTCTTC. Translated: CASSLAWGRGEQFF.

This clonotype has a count of ten or more. For the CDR3, the DNA is TGTGCCAGCAGGGATAACAGGGGGATCTACGAGCAGTACTTC. Its protein product is CASRDNRGIYEQYF. The chain couples TRBV6-1 to TRBJ2-7, with 8 bases fitting TRBD1. This CDR3 is built from 14 residues. V lost 6 bases to trimming and J lost 3 bases; unmatched junction nucleotides: 7. The germline V gene encodes CDR1 MNHNS and CDR2 SASEGT.

The table lists this clonotype with a few counts. CDR3 region: CASRQGSTQYF. In nucleotides, the CDR3 is TGTGCCAGTAGACAGGGCAGCACGCAGTATTTT. V usage is TRBV19 and J usage is TRBJ2-3; possibly TRBD1 for D (6 bases). V shed 6 bases and J shed 9 bases, with 10 bases lying between them. CDR1 LNHDA and CDR2 SQIVND come from the germline V gene (reference sequence). The CDR3 has 11 residues.

In this sample, this clonotype turned up once. The genes are TRBV6-1 and TRBJ1-1, with D possibly being TRBD1 (5 bases). This CDR3 contains 14 residues. CDR1 is MNHNS and CDR2 is SASEGT in the germline V gene. V shed 6 bases and J shed 1 base, with 12 bases lying between them. As DNA, the CDR3 is TGTGCCAGCAGCCCTCAGGGCTGGAACACTGAAGCTTTCTTT. It encodes CASSPQGWNTEAFF.

This clonotype was seen a handful of times. V is TRBV3-1 and J is TRBJ1-5, with no clear D. The germline CDR1 and CDR2 sequences are LGHDT and YNNKEL (reference sequence). CDR3 length equals 14 residues. V was clipped by 6 bases and J by 2 bases, with 11 bases between them. The CDR3 spells CASSDTGGNQPQHF. The CDR3, as DNA: TGTGCCAGCAGTGACACGGGCGGCAATCAGCCCCAGCATTTT. Drawing the rest from reference TRBV3-1 and TRBJ1-5, the complete variable domain is DTAVSQTPKYLVTQMGNDKSIKCEQNLGHDTMYWYKQDSKKFLKIMFSYNNKELIINETVPNRFSPKSPDKAHLNLHINSLELGDSAVYFCASSDTGGNQPQHFGDGTRLSIL.

In its sample, this clonotype was seen a few times. This rearrangement joins TRBV5-1 to TRBJ1-2; the D is unclear. The CDR3 loop spans 14 amino acids. V was trimmed by 0 bases and J by 8 bases, leaving 14 bases between them. Per the germline V gene, CDR1 is SGHRS and CDR2 is YFSETQ. The CDR3 DNA reads as TGCGCCAGCAGCTTGGCCTCGGGAGAGGGAGGCTACACCTTC. Protein product: CASSLASGEGGYTF.

This clonotype was seen more than once but under ten times. This rearrangement joins TRBV27 to TRBJ1-1; D may be TRBD1 (6 bases). This CDR3 is built from 13 residues. The germline V and J ends were trimmed by 6 bases and 4 bases, with 12 bases remaining between them. Germline V gene sequence: CDR1 MNHEY, CDR2 SMNVEV (reference sequence). CDR3 nucleotide sequence: TGTGCCAGCAGCAGCAGGGGTAGCACTGAAGCTTTCTTT. This encodes CASSSRGSTEAFF.

This clonotype appeared a few times. The chain recombines TRBV2 with TRBJ1-2; tentatively, D is TRBD1 (5 bases). V lost 7 bases and J lost 6, with 15 bases in between. Germline-derived CDR1 and CDR2 are SNHLY and FYNNEI. The CDR3 runs to 13 residues. The CDR3 spells CASNKQGMDGYTF. In DNA form, the CDR3 reads TGTGCCAGCAACAAGCAGGGTATGGATGGCTACACCTTC.

The chain joins TRBV18 to TRBJ2-6; possibly TRBD1 for D (6 bases). There are 20 residues in the CDR3. Germline V CDR1 and CDR2: KGHSH, LQKENI. V lost 1 base and J 0 bases, leaving 19 bases between the germline ends. The chain's CDR3 is CASSPLTARTATSGANVLTF. CDR3 nucleotides: TGTGCCAGCTCACCACTCACGGCAAGGACAGCCACCTCTGGGGCCAACGTCCTGACTTTC.

This clonotype has a handful of counts. The V gene is TRBV5-1, the J gene TRBJ2-3, with a tentative D call TRBD2 (6 bases). Between the trimmed V and J ends, which lost 3 bases and 1 base, there was a span of 9 bases. The CDR3 covers 14 residues. CDR1 is SGHRS and CDR2 is YFSETQ in the germline V gene. The CDR3 DNA follows: TGCGCCAGCAGCTGGTTAGCGGGCACAGATACGCAGTATTTT. It encodes CASSWLAGTDTQYF.

This clonotype was counted between two and nine times. The chain carries TRBV19 and TRBJ1-2; no clear D gene. V was clipped by 8 bases and J by 2 bases, with 9 bases between them. This CDR3 comprises 12 residues. CDR1 and CDR2 from the germline V gene are LNHDA and SQIVND (reference sequence). The DNA for the CDR3 is TGTGCCAGTGAGGGAGGGAACTATGGCTACACCTTC. It translates to CASEGGNYGYTF. The full variable domain, rest sourced from reference TRBV19 and TRBJ1-2, is DGGITQSPKYLFRKEGQNVTLSCEQNLNHDAMYWYRQDPGQGLRLIYYSQIVNDFQKGDIAEGYSVSREKKESFPLTVTSAQKNPTAFYLCASEGGNYGYTFGSGTRLTVV.